The 14 T cell receptor beta chains below all came from one sample that was sequenced in a study of human T cells and chemical hapten exposure. TCRdb reanalysed the RACE reads using MiXCR and keeps one entry per CDR3 protein. Of some 180,000 distinct CDR3 sequences in the sample, approximately 20% were seen once. Time point in this sample: patch test 1, 2 weeks after DPC sensitization. Noted treatment: therapeutic diphenylcyclopropenone sensitization with weekly scalp DPC. The specimen comprised whole blood, sampled in connection with sensitization to the hapten diphenylcyclopropenone (DPC). Receptors were obtained from a woman in her 50s with alopecia areata. Some clones in this sample may be carry-over from other donors' samples.

The V and J genes are TRBV6-5 and TRBJ2-3; D gene unclear. V gave up 7 bases and J gave up 2 bases, with 7 bases separating them. Germline V gives CDR1 MNHEY, CDR2 SVGAGI. The CDR3 has 12 residues. The CDR3 DNA is TGTGCCAGCAAAGCGACCACAGATACGCAGTATTTT. Amino acid sequence: CASKATTDTQYF.

The genes are TRBV10-3 and TRBJ1-1; D gene uncertain. Looked up from germline, CDR1 is ENHRY and CDR2 is SYGVKD. The CDR3 length is 14 residues. With 4 bases removed from V and 4 bases from J, the gap between germline ends came to 13 bases. The CDR3 sequence: CAISAGSQFTEAFF. The CDR3 DNA follows: TGTGCCATCAGTGCCGGCAGCCAATTCACTGAAGCTTTCTTT.

V and J are TRBV20-1 and TRBJ2-3; D gene uncertain. V dropped 3 bases and J dropped 0 bases, with 10 bases sitting between them. The germline CDR1 and CDR2 sequences are DFQATT and SNEGSKA (reference sequence). The length of the CDR3 is 14 residues. The DNA of the CDR3 is TGCAGTGCTAGGTCGGATCCTAGCACAGATACGCAGTATTTT. Translation gives CSARSDPSTDTQYF.

The chain combines TRBV29-1 with TRBJ2-4; weak D call: TRBD1 (7 bases). The CDR3 is 14 amino acids. Trimming pared 4 bases from V and 10 bases from J, leaving 20 bases between. Germline V lookup: CDR1 SQVTM, CDR2 ANQGSEA. CDR3 bases: TGCAGCGTTGGACGTACCGGGACAGCGGGTATTCAGTACTTC. It yields the protein CSVGRTGTAGIQYF.

The genes are TRBV7-3 and TRBJ2-2; no firm D call. The CDR3 extends over 16 amino acids. V was shortened by 5 bases and J by 7 bases, with 20 bases between the two germline ends. The germline gives CDR1 SGHTA, CDR2 FQGTGA. The CDR3 coding sequence is TGTGCCAGCAGCCTTAACCCAGGACCGCAAAGCGGGGAGCTGTTTTTT. The encoded protein is CASSLNPGPQSGELFF. Using reference TRBV7-3 and TRBJ2-2 for the parts outside the CDR3, the full variable domain is GAGVSQTPSNKVTEKGKYVELRCDPISGHTALYWYRQSLGQGPEFLIYFQGTGAADDSGLPNDRFFAVRPEGSVSTLKIQRTERGDSAVYLCASSLNPGPQSGELFFGEGSRLTVL.

The V call is TRBV10-3, the J call TRBJ1-3; D call uncertain. In germline, CDR1 is ENHRY, CDR2 SYGVKD. V was shortened by 4 bases and J by 2 bases, with 6 bases between the two germline ends. The CDR3 totals 13 residues. CDR3 loop: CAISGTTGNTIYF. DNA of the CDR3: TGTGCCATCAGTGGGACGACTGGAAACACCATATATTTT.

This clonotype was detected only a few times. This rearrangement joins TRBV29-1 to TRBJ2-1; 7 bases fit TRBD1. From germline, CDR1 is SQVTM and CDR2 ANQGSEA. V was pared by 6 bases and J by 3 bases, with 8 bases of the junction left unmatched. The CDR3 runs to 14 residues. The CDR3 bases are TGCAGCGTCTCAACAGGGGCGAACTACAATGAGCAGTTCTTC. It codes for CSVSTGANYNEQFF.

This clonotype came up a few times. The chain combines TRBV29-1 with TRBJ2-5; D not certain. The CDR3 loop spans 13 amino acids. CDR1 is SQVTM, CDR2 ANQGSEA, per germline. V lost 1 base and J 5 bases, leaving 11 bases between the germline ends. In DNA, the CDR3 is TGCAGCGTTGAAGGCCGGGCTTTGGAGACCCAGTACTTC. Translated: CSVEGRALETQYF.

This chain connects TRBV5-1 to TRBJ1-1, with 8 bases that match TRBD1. V shed 3 bases, J shed 7 bases, and the junction held 8 bases outside the gene matches. This CDR3 has 14 residues. CDR1 is SGHRS, CDR2 YFSETQ, per germline. In DNA, the CDR3 is TGCGCCAGCAGCTCCAGGGGGCGGGTTCATGAAGCTTTCTTT. Encoded protein: CASSSRGRVHEAFF.

V is TRBV20-1 and J is TRBJ1-6; D uncertain. CDR1 and CDR2 (germline): DFQATT, SNEGSKA (reference sequence). This CDR3 spans 12 amino acids. CDR3 sequence (DNA): TGCAGAGGCCTCGCCGGGGTAACACCCCTCCACTTT. It translates to CRGLAGVTPLHF.

The table lists this clonotype with a count of one. The rearrangement joins TRBV7-2 to TRBJ2-3, with D perhaps TRBD2 (6 bases). CDR1 and CDR2 (germline): SGHTA, FQGNSA. V was trimmed by 9 bases and J by 3 bases, leaving 19 bases between them. The CDR3 loop spans 15 amino acids. CDR3 loop: CASPPPADYTDTQYF. The CDR3, as DNA: TGTGCCAGTCCGCCACCAGCGGACTATACAGATACGCAGTATTTT.

This chain joins TRBV25-1 and TRBJ1-2; a weak D match, TRBD1 (6 bases). CDR3 size: 13 residues. Trimming removed 5 bases from V and 6 bases from J, with 13 bases in between. Germline CDR1 MGHDK, CDR2 SYGVNS. The CDR3, as DNA: TGTGCCAGCAGTCAGGGGTCGTTAAATGGCTACACCTTC. This translates into CASSQGSLNGYTF.

V usage is TRBV6-5 and J usage is TRBJ1-1; TRBD1 matches at 7 bases. CDR3 length equals 15 residues. The J segment lost 1 base and the V segment lost 5 bases, leaving 7 bases of the junction unmatched. Germline V CDR1 and CDR2: MNHEY, SVGAGI. CDR3 sequence reads: CASSARQGGNTEAFF. CDR3 sequence (DNA): TGTGCCAGCAGTGCCAGACAGGGAGGGAACACTGAAGCTTTCTTT.

The rearrangement links TRBV10-2 to TRBJ2-1; 7 bases fit TRBD2. V shed 2 bases, J shed 4 bases, and the junction held 8 bases outside the gene matches. Germline CDR1 WSHSY, CDR2 SAAADI. The CDR3 consists of 16 residues. For the CDR3, the DNA is TGCGCCAGCAGTGAGCCGGGACTACCCCCTTACAATGAGCAGTTCTTC. It is translated as CASSEPGLPPYNEQFF.